The source of this T cell receptor (beta chain) is a study of Ad26.COV2.S vaccination and SARS-CoV-2 variants. Treatment: 15 to 20 received Ad26.COV2.S at low or high dose, single or two shots; roughly five received placebo; per-sample allocation not given. The study sampled participants on day 63 after the first vaccine or placebo injection. Some clones are missing from TCRdb's copy, which holds only in-frame ones; the method was immunoSEQ multiplex PCR. This table has 300,000 to 400,000 clones, around 87% appearing once. This clone has a handful of counts. Germline-derived CDR1 and CDR2 are MNHNS and SASEGT. Trimming cost V 3 bases and J 3 bases; bases outside gene matches: 11. The CDR3 runs to 16 residues.

V usage is TRBV6-1 and J usage is TRBJ2-7; 7 bases line up with TRBD1. Sequenced material: peripheral blood, taken in a trial of Ad26.COV2.S vaccine versus placebo. This clonotype originated in a person aged 18-60 years who received the Ad26.COV2.S COVID-19 vaccine or a placebo. The CDR3 sequence: CASSDKTGITFYEQYF. CDR3 in DNA: TGTGCCAGCAGTGACAAGACAGGGATCACATTCTACGAGCAGTACTTC.